Given below is one TCR beta chain in context. Its cognate antigen is unknown. The data originate from a study of cytomegalovirus exposure and HLA in healthy donors. As for the study in general: Ancestry clustering placed roughly four fifths of several hundred genotyped donors in the Caucasian-associated cluster.

The study ran its PCR with 60 Vbeta and 13 Jbeta primers. Produced via immunoSEQ multiplex PCR; TCRdb's table is partial and in-frame only. This repertoire shows 95,000 to 150,000 clones, 66% found once; its top ten account for 1.5%. Study-level findings and limits: With further analysis later on, most CMV-associated TCR beta chains appeared HLA-restricted. No immune exposure information besides CMV serostatus was available. In an earlier analysis, about 87% or about 30%: the productive usage of most TCR beta V segments.

V dropped 7 bases and J dropped 5 bases, with 19 bases sitting between them. The length of the CDR3 is 15 residues. Per the germline V gene, CDR1 is MNHNY and CDR2 is SVGAGI (reference sequence). Sample: PBMCs. The TCR was taken from a man younger than 35 in good health and CMV-seronegative. The V and J genes are TRBV6-6 and TRBJ2-3; the D gene is possibly TRBD2 (7 bases). The CDR3 protein is CASNGGRGAGDTQYF. DNA of the CDR3: TGTGCCAGCAACGGAGGACGGGGGGCCGGAGATACGCAGTATTTT.